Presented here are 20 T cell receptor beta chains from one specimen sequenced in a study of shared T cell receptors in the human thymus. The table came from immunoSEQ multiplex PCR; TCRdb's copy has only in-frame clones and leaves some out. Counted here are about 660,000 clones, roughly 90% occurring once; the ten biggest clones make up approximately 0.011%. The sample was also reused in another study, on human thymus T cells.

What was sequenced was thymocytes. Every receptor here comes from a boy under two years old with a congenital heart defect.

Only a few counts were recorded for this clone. DNA for the CDR3: TGTGCCAGCAATCCCCCCACAGGCAGCTACGAGCAGTACTTC. The encoded protein is CASNPPTGSYEQYF. V and J are TRBV6-1 and TRBJ2-7, with D tentatively TRBD1 (5 bases). Germline V lookup: CDR1 MNHNS, CDR2 SASEGT. There are 14 residues in the CDR3. Deletions cut 7 bases from V and 3 bases from J, with 16 bases between.

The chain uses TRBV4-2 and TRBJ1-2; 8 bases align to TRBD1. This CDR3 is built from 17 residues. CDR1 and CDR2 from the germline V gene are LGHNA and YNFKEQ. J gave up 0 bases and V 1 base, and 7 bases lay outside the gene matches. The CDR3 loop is CASSQGQGASANYGYTF. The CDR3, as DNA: TGTGCCAGCAGCCAAGGTCAGGGGGCATCGGCTAACTATGGCTACACCTTC.

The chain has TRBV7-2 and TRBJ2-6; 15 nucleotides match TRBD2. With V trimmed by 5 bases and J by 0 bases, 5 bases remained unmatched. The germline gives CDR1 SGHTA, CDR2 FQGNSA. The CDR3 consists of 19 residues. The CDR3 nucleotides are TGTGCCAGCAGCACCCAGGGACTAGCGGGAGGCTCTGGGGCCAACGTCCTGACTTTC. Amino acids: CASSTQGLAGGSGANVLTF.

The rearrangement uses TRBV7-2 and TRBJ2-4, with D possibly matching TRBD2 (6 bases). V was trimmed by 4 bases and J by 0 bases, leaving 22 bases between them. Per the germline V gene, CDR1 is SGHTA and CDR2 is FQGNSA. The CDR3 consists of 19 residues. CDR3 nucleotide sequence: TGTGCCAGCAGCTCCGCGCGGACACCTGGAGGGGTAGCCAAAAACATTCAGTACTTC. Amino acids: CASSSARTPGGVAKNIQYF.

In nucleotides, the CDR3 is TGTGCCTGGAGAGCCCCCGGGACACAACGCACAGATACGCAGTATTTT. Its protein is CAWRAPGTQRTDTQYF. The J gene is TRBJ2-3, the V gene TRBV30; weak D call: TRBD1 (6 bases). V gave up 3 bases and J gave up 1 base, with 17 bases separating them. CDR1 and CDR2 (germline): GTSNPN, SVGIG (reference sequence). This CDR3 has 16 residues.

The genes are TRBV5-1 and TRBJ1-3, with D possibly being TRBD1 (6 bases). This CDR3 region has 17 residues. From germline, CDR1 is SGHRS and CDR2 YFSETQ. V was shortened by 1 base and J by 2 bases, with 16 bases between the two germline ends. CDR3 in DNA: TGCGCCAGCAGCTTGACCTACAGGGCCGGCGCTGGAAACACCATATATTTT. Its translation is CASSLTYRAGAGNTIYF.

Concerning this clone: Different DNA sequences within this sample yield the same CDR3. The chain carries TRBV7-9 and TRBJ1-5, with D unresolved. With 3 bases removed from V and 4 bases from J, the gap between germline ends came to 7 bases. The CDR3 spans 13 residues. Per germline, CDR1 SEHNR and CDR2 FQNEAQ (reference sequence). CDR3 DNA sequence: TGTGCCAGCAGCTTGGGGAGGAATCAGCCCCAGCATTTT. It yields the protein CASSLGRNQPQHF.

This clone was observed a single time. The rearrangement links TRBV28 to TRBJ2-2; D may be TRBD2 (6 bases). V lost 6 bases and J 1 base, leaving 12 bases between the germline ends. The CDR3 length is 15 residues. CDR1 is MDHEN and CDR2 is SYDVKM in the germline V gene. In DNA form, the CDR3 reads TGTGCCAGCAGCCGGGAGATGGGGAACACCGGGGAGCTGTTTTTT. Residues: CASSREMGNTGELFF.

CDR3 nucleotide sequence: TGTGCCAGCAGCTTACTAGCGGACGATACGCAGTATTTT. Its protein is CASSLLADDTQYF. The V and J genes are TRBV5-4 and TRBJ2-3; 8 bases are a match to TRBD2. The CDR3 spans 13 residues. V shed 2 bases and J 6 bases; nucleotides not matched to a gene: 2. CDR1 is SGHNT and CDR2 is YYREEE in the germline V gene (reference sequence).

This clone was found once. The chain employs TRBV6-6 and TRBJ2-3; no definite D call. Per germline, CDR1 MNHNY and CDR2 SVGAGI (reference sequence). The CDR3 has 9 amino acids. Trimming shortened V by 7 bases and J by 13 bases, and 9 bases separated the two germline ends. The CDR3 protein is CASTKFEYF. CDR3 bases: TGTGCCAGCACTAAGTTCGAGTATTTT.

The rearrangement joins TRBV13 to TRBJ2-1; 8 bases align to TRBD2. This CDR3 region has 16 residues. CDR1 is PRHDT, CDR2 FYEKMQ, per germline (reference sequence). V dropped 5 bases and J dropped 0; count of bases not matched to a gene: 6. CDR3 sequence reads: CASSPREGSSYNEQFF. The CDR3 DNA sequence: TGTGCCAGCAGCCCCCGGGAGGGAAGCTCCTACAATGAGCAGTTCTTC.

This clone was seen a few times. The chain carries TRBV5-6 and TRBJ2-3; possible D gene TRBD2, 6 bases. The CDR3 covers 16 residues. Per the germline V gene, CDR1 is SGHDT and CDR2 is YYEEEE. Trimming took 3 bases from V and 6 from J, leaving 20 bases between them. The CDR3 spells CASSSTLAGDFDTQYF. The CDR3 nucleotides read TGTGCCAGCAGCTCTACACTAGCCGGAGATTTCGATACGCAGTATTTT.

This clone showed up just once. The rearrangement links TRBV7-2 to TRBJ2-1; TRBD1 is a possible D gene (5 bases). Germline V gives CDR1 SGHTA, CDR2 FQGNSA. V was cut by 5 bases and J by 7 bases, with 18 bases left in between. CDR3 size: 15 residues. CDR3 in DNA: TGTGCCAGCAGCCACCCAGGGCTCTATTGGAATGAGCAGTTCTTC. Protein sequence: CASSHPGLYWNEQFF.

The CDR3 is CASSPLGGNTIYF. DNA for the CDR3: TGCGCCAGCAGCCCCCTCGGGGGAAACACCATATATTTT. The J gene is TRBJ1-3, the V gene TRBV4-3; D unclear. Germline CDR1 LGHNA, CDR2 YSLEER. The CDR3 has 13 residues. The V gene lost 4 bases and the J gene lost 4 bases, with 8 bases spanning the gap.

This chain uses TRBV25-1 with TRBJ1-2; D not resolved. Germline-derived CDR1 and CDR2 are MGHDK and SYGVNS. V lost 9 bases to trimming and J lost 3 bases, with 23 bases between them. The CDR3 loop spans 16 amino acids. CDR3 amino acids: CARIPYQEGLYYGYTF. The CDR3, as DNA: TGTGCCAGAATTCCATACCAAGAGGGTTTGTACTATGGCTACACCTTC.

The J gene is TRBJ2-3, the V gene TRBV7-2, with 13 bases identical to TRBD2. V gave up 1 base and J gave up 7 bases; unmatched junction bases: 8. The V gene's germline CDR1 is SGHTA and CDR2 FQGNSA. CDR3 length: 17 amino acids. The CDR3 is CASSLGGTSGRENTQYF. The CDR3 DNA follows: TGTGCCAGCAGCTTAGGGGGTACTAGCGGGAGGGAGAATACGCAGTATTTT. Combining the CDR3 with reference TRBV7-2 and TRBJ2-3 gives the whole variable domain GAGVSQSPSNKVTEKGKDVELRCDPISGHTALYWYRQSLGQGLEFLIYFQGNSAPDKSGLPSDRFSAERTGGSVSTLTIQRTQQEDSAVYLCASSLGGTSGRENTQYFGPGTRLTVL.

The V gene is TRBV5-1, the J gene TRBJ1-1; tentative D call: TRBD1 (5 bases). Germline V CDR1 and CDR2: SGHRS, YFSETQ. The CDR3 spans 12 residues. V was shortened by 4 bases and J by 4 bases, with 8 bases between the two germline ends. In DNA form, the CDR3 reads TGCGCCAGCAGCGATGACAGCACTGAAGCTTTCTTT. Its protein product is CASSDDSTEAFF.

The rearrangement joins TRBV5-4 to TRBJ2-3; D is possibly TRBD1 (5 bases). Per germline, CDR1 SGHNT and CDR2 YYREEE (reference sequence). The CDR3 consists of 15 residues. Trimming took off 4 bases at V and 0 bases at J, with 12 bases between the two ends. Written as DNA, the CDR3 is TGTGCCAGCAGCACAACAGGCCCTAGCACAGATACGCAGTATTTT. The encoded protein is CASSTTGPSTDTQYF.

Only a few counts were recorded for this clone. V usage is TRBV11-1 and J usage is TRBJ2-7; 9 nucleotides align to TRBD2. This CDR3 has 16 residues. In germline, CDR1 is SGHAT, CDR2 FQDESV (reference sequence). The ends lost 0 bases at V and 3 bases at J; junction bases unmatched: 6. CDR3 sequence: CASSLAPTSGIYEQYF. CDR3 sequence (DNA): TGTGCCAGCAGCTTAGCCCCGACTAGCGGTATCTACGAGCAGTACTTC. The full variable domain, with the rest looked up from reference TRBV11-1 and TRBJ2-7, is EAEVAQSPRYKITEKSQAVAFWCDPISGHATLYWYRQILGQGPELLVQFQDESVVDDSQLPKDRFSAERLKGVDSTLKIQPAELGDSAMYLCASSLAPTSGIYEQYFGPGTRLTVT.

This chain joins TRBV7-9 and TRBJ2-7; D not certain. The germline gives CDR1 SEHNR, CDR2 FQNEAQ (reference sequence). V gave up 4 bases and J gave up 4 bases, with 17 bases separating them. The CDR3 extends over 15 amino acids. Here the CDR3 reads CASSSRQALRYEQYF. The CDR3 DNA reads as TGTGCCAGCAGCTCGCGCCAGGCCCTCCGATACGAGCAGTACTTC.